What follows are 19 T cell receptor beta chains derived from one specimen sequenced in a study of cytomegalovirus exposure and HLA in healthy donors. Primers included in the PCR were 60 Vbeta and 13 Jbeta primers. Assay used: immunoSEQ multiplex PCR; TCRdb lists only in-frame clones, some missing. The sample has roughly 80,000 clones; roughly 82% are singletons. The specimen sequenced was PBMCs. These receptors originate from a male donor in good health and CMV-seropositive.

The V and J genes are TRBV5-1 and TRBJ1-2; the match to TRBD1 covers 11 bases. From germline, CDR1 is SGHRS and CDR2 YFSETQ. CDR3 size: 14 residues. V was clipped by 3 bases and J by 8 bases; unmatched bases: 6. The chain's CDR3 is CASSSDRGPGGYTF. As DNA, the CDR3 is TGCGCCAGCAGCTCGGACAGGGGGCCAGGAGGCTACACCTTC.

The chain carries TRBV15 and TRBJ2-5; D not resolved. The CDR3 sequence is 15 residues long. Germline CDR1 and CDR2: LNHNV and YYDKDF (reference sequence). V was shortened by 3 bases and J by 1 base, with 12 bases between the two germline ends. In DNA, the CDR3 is TGTGCCACCAGCAGCCTATTAGCAAGCCAAGAGACCCAGTACTTC. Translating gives CATSSLLASQETQYF. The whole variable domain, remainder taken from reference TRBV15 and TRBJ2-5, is DAMVIQNPRYQVTQFGKPVTLSCSQTLNHNVMYWYQQKSSQAPKLLFHYYDKDFNNEADTPDNFQSRRPNTSFCFLDIRSPGLGDTAMYLCATSSLLASQETQYFGPGTRLLVL.

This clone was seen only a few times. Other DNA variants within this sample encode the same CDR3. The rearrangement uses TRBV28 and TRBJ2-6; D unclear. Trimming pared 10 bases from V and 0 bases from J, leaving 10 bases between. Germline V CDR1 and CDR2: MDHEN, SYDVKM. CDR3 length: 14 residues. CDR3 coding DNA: TGTGCCACGGTCCAGGACTCTGGGGCCAACGTCCTGACTTTC. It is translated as CATVQDSGANVLTF.

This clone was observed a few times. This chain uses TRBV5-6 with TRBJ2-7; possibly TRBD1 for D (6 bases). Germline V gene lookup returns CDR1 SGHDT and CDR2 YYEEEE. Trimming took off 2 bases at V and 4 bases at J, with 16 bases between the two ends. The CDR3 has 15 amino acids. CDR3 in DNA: TGTGCCAGCAGCTTTTCGCAGGGGACGGTTTACGAGCAGTACTTC. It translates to CASSFSQGTVYEQYF.

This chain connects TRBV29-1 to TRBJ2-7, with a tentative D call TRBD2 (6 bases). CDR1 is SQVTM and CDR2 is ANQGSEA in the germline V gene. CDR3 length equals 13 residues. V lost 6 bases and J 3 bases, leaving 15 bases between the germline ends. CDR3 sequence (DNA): TGCAGCGTAGACCAGGGAGGAGGCTACGAGCAGTACTTC. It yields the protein CSVDQGGGYEQYF.

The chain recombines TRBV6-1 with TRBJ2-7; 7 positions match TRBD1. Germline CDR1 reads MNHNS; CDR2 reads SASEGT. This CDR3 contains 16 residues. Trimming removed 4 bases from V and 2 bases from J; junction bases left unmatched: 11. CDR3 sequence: CASSARRGGSPYEQYF. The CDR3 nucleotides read TGTGCCAGCAGTGCCAGGCGAGGGGGCAGCCCCTACGAGCAGTACTTC.

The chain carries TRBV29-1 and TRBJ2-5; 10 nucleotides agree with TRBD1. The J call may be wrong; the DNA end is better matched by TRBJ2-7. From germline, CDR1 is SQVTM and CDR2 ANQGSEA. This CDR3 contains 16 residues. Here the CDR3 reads CSVDGFSRQGAFEQYF. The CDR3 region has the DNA TGCAGCGTTGACGGATTCTCGAGACAGGGGGCTTTCGAGCAGTACTTC.

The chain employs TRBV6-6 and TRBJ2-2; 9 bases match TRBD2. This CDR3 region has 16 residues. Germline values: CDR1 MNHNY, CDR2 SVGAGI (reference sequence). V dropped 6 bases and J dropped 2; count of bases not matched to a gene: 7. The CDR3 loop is CASRARREGNTGELFF. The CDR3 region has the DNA TGTGCCAGCAGGGCTCGGCGGGAGGGAAACACCGGGGAGCTGTTTTTT.

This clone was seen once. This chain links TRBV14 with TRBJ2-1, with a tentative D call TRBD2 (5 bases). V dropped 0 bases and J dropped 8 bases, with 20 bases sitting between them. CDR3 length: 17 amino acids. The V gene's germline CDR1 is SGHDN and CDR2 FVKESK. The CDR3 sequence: CASSQDTGSVIGHEQFF. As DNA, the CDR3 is TGTGCCAGCAGCCAAGATACGGGGTCAGTAATCGGCCATGAGCAGTTCTTC.

CDR3 protein: CASSKQGWNTGELFF. For the CDR3, the DNA is TGTGCCAGCAGCAAGCAGGGGTGGAACACCGGGGAGCTGTTTTTT. V gene TRBV7-9 combines with J gene TRBJ2-2; maybe TRBD1 (6 bases). The CDR3 is made up of 15 amino acids. Germline V gives CDR1 SEHNR, CDR2 FQNEAQ (reference sequence). The V and J ends lost 5 bases and 1 base respectively, with 11 bases between them. Full variable domain (outside the CDR3, taken from reference TRBV7-9 and TRBJ2-2): DTGVSQNPRHKITKRGQNVTFRCDPISEHNRLYWYRQTLGQGPEFLTYFQNEAQLEKSRLLSDRFSAERPKGSFSTLEIQRTEQGDSAMYLCASSKQGWNTGELFFGEGSRLTVL.

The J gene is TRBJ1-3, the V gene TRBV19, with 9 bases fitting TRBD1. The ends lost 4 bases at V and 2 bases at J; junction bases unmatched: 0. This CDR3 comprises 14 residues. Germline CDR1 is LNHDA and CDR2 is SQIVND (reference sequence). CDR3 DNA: TGTGCCAGTAGTAGGGACAGGGCTGGAAACACCATATATTTT. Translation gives CASSRDRAGNTIYF.

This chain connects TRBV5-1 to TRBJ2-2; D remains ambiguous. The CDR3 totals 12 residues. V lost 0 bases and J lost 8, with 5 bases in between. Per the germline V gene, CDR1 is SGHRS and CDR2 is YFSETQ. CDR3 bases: TGCGCCAGCAGCTTGGTGTTAGGGGAGCTGTTTTTT. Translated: CASSLVLGELFF.

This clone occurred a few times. The CDR3 region is CAWSDRTEAFF. DNA for the CDR3: TGTGCCTGGAGTGACCGGACTGAAGCTTTCTTT. The chain recombines TRBV30 with TRBJ1-1; no reliable D call. The CDR3 runs 11 residues. V was trimmed by 1 base and J by 5 bases, leaving 5 bases between them. The germline CDR1 and CDR2 sequences are GTSNPN and SVGIG (reference sequence).

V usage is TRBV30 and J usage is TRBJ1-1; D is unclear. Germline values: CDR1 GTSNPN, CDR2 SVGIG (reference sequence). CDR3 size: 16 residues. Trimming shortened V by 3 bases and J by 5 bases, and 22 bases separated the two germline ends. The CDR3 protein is CAWRRIGPGRSTEAFF. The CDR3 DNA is TGTGCCTGGAGGCGCATCGGCCCAGGTCGGTCTACTGAAGCTTTCTTT. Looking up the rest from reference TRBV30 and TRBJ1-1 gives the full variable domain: SQTIHQWPATLVQPVGSPLSLECTVEGTSNPNLYWYRQAAGRGLQLLFYSVGIGQISSEVPQNLSASRPQDRQFILSSKKLLLSDSGFYLCAWRRIGPGRSTEAFFGQGTRLTVV.

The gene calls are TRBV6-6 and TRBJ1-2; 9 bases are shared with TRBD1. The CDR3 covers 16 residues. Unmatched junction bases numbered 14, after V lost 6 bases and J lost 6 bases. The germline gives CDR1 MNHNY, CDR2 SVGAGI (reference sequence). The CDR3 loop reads CASSDLEGTGRHGYTF. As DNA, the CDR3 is TGTGCCAGCAGCGATTTGGAAGGGACAGGGCGACATGGCTACACCTTC.

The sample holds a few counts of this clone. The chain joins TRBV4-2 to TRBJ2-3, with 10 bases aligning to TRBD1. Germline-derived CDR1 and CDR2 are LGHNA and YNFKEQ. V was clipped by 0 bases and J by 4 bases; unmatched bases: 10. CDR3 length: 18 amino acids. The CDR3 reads CASSQEGTGVRGADTQYF. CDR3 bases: TGTGCCAGCAGCCAAGAAGGGACAGGGGTCCGGGGTGCAGATACGCAGTATTTT.

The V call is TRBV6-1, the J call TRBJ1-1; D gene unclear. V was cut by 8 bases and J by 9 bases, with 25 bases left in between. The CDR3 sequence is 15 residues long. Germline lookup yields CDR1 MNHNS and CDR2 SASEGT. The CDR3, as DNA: TGTGCCAGCTACCCCTTCGGGGAAATAAAAGGGAAAGCTTTCTTT. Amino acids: CASYPFGEIKGKAFF.

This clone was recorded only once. As DNA, the CDR3 is TGTGCCAGCACCCTTGGGGGGGGTGGAGCTTTCTTT. Translating it yields CASTLGGGGAFF. The chain is built from TRBV5-6 and TRBJ1-1; D is perhaps TRBD1 (5 bases). The CDR3 is made up of 12 amino acids. The germline gives CDR1 SGHDT, CDR2 YYEEEE. V lost 6 bases to trimming and J lost 10 bases, with 16 bases between them.

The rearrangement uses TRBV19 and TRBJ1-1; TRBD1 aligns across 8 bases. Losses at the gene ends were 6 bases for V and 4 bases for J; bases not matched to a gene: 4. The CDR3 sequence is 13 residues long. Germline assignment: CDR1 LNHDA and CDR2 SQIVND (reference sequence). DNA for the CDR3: TGTGCCAGTAGGGGTACAGGGGGCACTGAAGCTTTCTTT. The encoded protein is CASRGTGGTEAFF.